This T cell receptor (beta chain) derives from a study of regulatory T cells in long-lasting Graves disease. Regarding time point: newly diagnosed GD, antithyroid drugs for less than 3 months. The TCR library used RNA extracted from PBMCs. HTBI primers from iRepertoire and Arm-PCR of CDR3 regions yielded the TCR beta libraries. TCRdb fed the multiplex PCR reads into MiXCR, producing one record per CDR3 protein. The sample lists around 400,000 distinct CDR3 sequences, roughly 10% occurring once. Trimming shortened V by 3 bases and J by 4 bases, and 13 bases separated the two germline ends. Looked up from germline, CDR1 is SGHTA and CDR2 is FQGNSA. The CDR3 is made up of 14 amino acids. These data also featured in a second study, about T cells in Graves' hyperthyroidism and ophthalmopathy.

This material consisted of peripheral blood mononuclear cells (PBMCs), taken at new diagnosis, from a patient treated with antithyroid drugs. The sequence came from a woman aged 18-29 years with Graves disease. The chain couples TRBV7-2 to TRBJ2-7; D not certain. The CDR3 spells CASSFGQVKYEQYF. CDR3 in DNA: TGTGCCAGCAGCTTCGGCCAGGTGAAATACGAGCAGTACTTC.